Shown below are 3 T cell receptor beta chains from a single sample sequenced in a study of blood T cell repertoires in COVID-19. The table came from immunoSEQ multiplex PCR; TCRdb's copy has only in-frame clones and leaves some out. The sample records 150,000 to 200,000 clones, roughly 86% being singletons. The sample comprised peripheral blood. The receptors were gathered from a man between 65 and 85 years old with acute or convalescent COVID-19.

The chain's CDR3 is CASSLPTGARGTQYF. DNA for the CDR3: TGTGCCAGCAGTTTACCTACAGGGGCCAGGGGGACCCAGTACTTC. The chain carries TRBV28 and TRBJ2-5; 7 bases are shared with TRBD1. The CDR3 loop spans 15 amino acids. Germline CDR1 MDHEN, CDR2 SYDVKM. Trimming at V came to 2 bases and at J to 7 bases, leaving 10 bases not matched to a gene.

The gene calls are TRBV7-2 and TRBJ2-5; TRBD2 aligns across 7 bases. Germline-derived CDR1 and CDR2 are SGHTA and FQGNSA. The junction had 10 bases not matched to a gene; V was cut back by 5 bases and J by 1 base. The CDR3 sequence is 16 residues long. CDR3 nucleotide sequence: TGTGCCAGCAGCCTACCACCGGCGGGGGTCCAAGAGACCCAGTACTTC. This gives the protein CASSLPPAGVQETQYF.

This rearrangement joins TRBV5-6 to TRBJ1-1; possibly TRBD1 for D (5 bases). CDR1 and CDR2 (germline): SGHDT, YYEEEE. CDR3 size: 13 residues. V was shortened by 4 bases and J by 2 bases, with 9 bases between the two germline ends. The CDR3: CASSPGKNTEAFF. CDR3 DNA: TGTGCCAGCAGCCCAGGGAAAAACACTGAAGCTTTCTTT.